This entry lists 16 T cell receptor beta chains sequenced from one sample in a study of T cells in Graves' hyperthyroidism and ophthalmopathy. Amplified TCR beta CDR3 regions came from RNA transcripts. With the HTBI primer set, the TCR CDR3 went through a first round of RT-PCR. TCRdb re-called the multiplex PCR reads with MiXCR, one entry per CDR3 protein. The sample carries approximately 720,000 distinct CDR3 sequences, about 17% recorded once. Source material: blood. These receptors were taken from a woman between 50 and 59 years old with Graves' hyperthyroidism that later progressed to Graves' ophthalmopathy.

This clonotype was recorded at least ten times. The chain couples TRBV27 to TRBJ2-5; the D is unclear. CDR3 size: 13 residues. With 4 bases removed from V and 0 bases from J, the gap between germline ends came to 6 bases. The germline V gene has CDR1 MNHEY and CDR2 SMNVEV (reference sequence). CDR3 region: CASSYLDQETQYF. The CDR3 nucleotides read TGTGCCAGCAGTTACCTGGACCAAGAGACCCAGTACTTC.

Comments on this clonotype: A much more abundant neighbour one base away suggests this may be a read error. The chain couples TRBV2 to TRBJ2-1; 7 bases line up with TRBD2. This CDR3 spans 15 amino acids. The V gene's germline CDR1 is SNHLY and CDR2 FYNNEI. The CDR3 sequence: CAGSDSASGKHEQFF. The DNA for the CDR3 is TGTGCCGGCAGTGATTCGGCTAGCGGAAAGCATGAGCAGTTCTTC.

This clonotype was found a few times. The rearrangement uses TRBV9 and TRBJ1-5, with 8 positions matching TRBD1. Germline loops: CDR1 SGDLS, CDR2 YYNGEE. CDR3 length equals 14 residues. V gave up 3 bases and J gave up 5 bases; unmatched junction bases: 4. As DNA, the CDR3 is TGTGCCAGCAGCGGCTCAGGGGGCCATCAGCCCCAGCATTTT. Its translation: CASSGSGGHQPQHF.

This clonotype was seen only a few times. The chain couples TRBV5-1 to TRBJ1-6; D uncertain. Looked up from germline, CDR1 is SGHRS and CDR2 is YFSETQ. V was trimmed by 3 bases and J by 8 bases, leaving 15 bases between them. The CDR3 has 15 residues. CDR3 amino acids: CASSSARRADSPLHF. CDR3 nucleotide sequence: TGCGCCAGCAGCTCAGCCCGGAGGGCCGATTCACCCCTCCACTTT.

There are many counts of this clonotype. The chain employs TRBV20-1 and TRBJ2-3, with TRBD1 identical over 10 bases. The CDR3 covers 14 residues. Germline CDR1 is DFQATT and CDR2 is SNEGSKA (reference sequence). V shed 2 bases, J shed 4 bases, and the junction held 3 bases outside the gene matches. CDR3 loop: CSARLGTGADTQYF. CDR3 nucleotides: TGCAGTGCTAGACTCGGGACAGGGGCAGATACGCAGTATTTT.

The V call is TRBV19, the J call TRBJ1-5, with no clear D. Trimming left V 5 bases short and J 3 bases short, with 14 bases between. The CDR3 is 15 residues long. Germline CDR1 LNHDA, CDR2 SQIVND (reference sequence). CDR3 protein: CASSSVWGPNQPQHF. The DNA of the CDR3 is TGTGCCAGTAGTTCCGTTTGGGGTCCCAATCAGCCCCAGCATTTT.

This clonotype was counted ten times or more. The rearrangement links TRBV11-2 to TRBJ1-5; TRBD1 is a possible D gene (5 bases). Germline V gene sequence: CDR1 SGHAT, CDR2 FQNNGV. There are 15 residues in the CDR3. V was trimmed by 0 bases and J by 4 bases, leaving 10 bases between them. The CDR3 DNA reads as TGTGCCAGCAGCTTAGATGGCAGGACAAATCAGCCCCAGCATTTT. Its translation: CASSLDGRTNQPQHF.

This clonotype was recorded a few times. CDR3 in DNA: TGTGCCAGCAGCCAAGAGGGACAGGGAAGTTTCAATCAGCCCCAGCATTTT. Translating gives CASSQEGQGSFNQPQHF. The V call is TRBV3-1, the J call TRBJ1-5; 9 bases are shared with TRBD1. This CDR3 is built from 17 residues. Per the germline V gene, CDR1 is LGHDT and CDR2 is YNNKEL (reference sequence). The J segment lost 3 bases and the V segment lost 0 bases, leaving 6 bases of the junction unmatched.

A few counts support this clonotype. The gene calls are TRBV5-6 and TRBJ1-2, with D maybe TRBD1 (6 bases). The germline CDR1 and CDR2 sequences are SGHDT and YYEEEE. This CDR3 has 14 amino acids. The V and J ends lost 5 bases and 2 bases respectively, with 13 bases between them. The CDR3 here is CASSLQGGNYGYTF. The CDR3 coding sequence is TGTGCCAGCAGTTTACAGGGTGGGAACTATGGCTACACCTTC.

About this clonotype itself: The junction differs from germline at one of its ends, possibly a read error. The chain recombines TRBV18 with TRBJ1-5; 10 nucleotides agree with TRBD1. Germline assignment: CDR1 KGHSH and CDR2 LQKENI. The CDR3 sequence is 20 residues long. The CDR3 nucleotides read TGTGTCAGCTCACGAACTTTCGGAGACAGGGGGCCGGATGGCAATCAGCCCCAGCATTTT. This sequence encodes CVSSRTFGDRGPDGNQPQHF.

This clonotype was seen at least ten times. The gene calls are TRBV18 and TRBJ2-1; D is perhaps TRBD2 (7 bases). Germline CDR1 is KGHSH and CDR2 is LQKENI. CDR3 size: 17 residues. The V gene lost 2 bases and the J gene lost 7 bases, with 21 bases spanning the gap. CDR3 sequence: CASSPSGTTLGGNEQFF. The CDR3, as DNA: TGTGCCAGCTCACCAAGTGGGACAACCCTCGGGGGGAATGAGCAGTTCTTC.

The chain links TRBV9 to TRBJ2-5; the D is unclear. Trimming took off 0 bases at V and 0 bases at J, with 9 bases between the two ends. Germline values: CDR1 SGDLS, CDR2 YYNGEE. The CDR3 has 15 residues. As DNA, the CDR3 is TGTGCCAGCAGCGTAGAAAGCGTTTACCAAGAGACCCAGTACTTC. It yields the protein CASSVESVYQETQYF. Together with reference TRBV9 and TRBJ2-5, the CDR3 gives the full variable domain: DSGVTQTPKHLITATGQRVTLRCSPRSGDLSVYWYQQSLDQGLQFLIQYYNGEERAKGNILERFSAQQFPDLHSELNLSSLELGDSALYFCASSVESVYQETQYFGPGTRLLVL.

This clonotype was seen repeatedly, ten times or more. The rearrangement links TRBV20-1 to TRBJ2-1, with TRBD2 identical over 14 bases. The CDR3 extends over 18 amino acids. The germline gives CDR1 DFQATT, CDR2 SNEGSKA (reference sequence). The trim removed 0 bases at V and 3 bases at J, leaving 7 bases unmatched. The CDR3 DNA reads as TGCAGTGCTAGAGACCGGGTGACTAGCGGGGGGGGCTACAATGAGCAGTTCTTC. This translates into CSARDRVTSGGGYNEQFF.

The chain carries TRBV6-1 and TRBJ1-5; 8 bases match TRBD1. The CDR3 runs to 17 residues. Germline CDR1 and CDR2: MNHNS and SASEGT. With V trimmed by 2 bases and J by 3 bases, 9 bases remained unmatched. CDR3 amino acids: CASSEMGTGVANQPQHF. The CDR3, as DNA: TGTGCCAGCAGTGAAATGGGGACAGGAGTTGCCAATCAGCCCCAGCATTTT.

Remarks on this clonotype: A much larger clone sits a single nucleotide away, making a read error possible. The rearrangement joins TRBV15 to TRBJ1-5; D is uncertain. This CDR3 comprises 15 residues. Per germline, CDR1 LNHNV and CDR2 YYDKDF (reference sequence). CDR3 sequence (DNA): TGTGCCACCGGCAGAGGCTCGGGAGGCAATCAGCCCCAGCATTTT. This codes for CATGRGSGGNQPQHF.

J is TRBJ1-2 and V is TRBV5-5; D possibly corresponds to TRBD1 (6 bases). Per germline, CDR1 SGHKS and CDR2 YYEKEE (reference sequence). The CDR3 length is 14 residues. Trimming cost V 1 base and J 7 bases, with 14 bases left between them. The CDR3 sequence: CASSLIQGRGGYTF. The CDR3 DNA reads as TGTGCCAGCAGCTTGATTCAGGGGCGGGGTGGCTACACCTTC. The whole variable domain, filled in from reference TRBV5-5 and TRBJ1-2, reads DAGVTQSPTHLIKTRGQQVTLRCSPISGHKSVSWYQQVLGQGPQFIFQYYEKEERGRGNFPDRFSARQFPNYSSELNVNALLLGDSALYLCASSLIQGRGGYTFGSGTRLTVV.